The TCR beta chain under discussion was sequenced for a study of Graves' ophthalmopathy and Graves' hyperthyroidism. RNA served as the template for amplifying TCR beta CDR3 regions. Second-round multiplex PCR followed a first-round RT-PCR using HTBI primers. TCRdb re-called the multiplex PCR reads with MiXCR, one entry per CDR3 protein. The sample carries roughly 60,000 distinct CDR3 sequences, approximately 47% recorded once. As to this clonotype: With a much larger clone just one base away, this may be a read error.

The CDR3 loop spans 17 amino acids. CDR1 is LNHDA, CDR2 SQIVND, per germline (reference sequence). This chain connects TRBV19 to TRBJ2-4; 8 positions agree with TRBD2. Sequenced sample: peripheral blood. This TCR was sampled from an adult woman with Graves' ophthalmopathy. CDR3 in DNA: TGTGTCAGTAGTATCCGGGGGGGACCCCGGGGCAAAAACATTCAGTACTTC. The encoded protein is CVSSIRGGPRGKNIQYF. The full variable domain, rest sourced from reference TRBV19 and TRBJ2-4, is DGGITQSPKYLFRKEGQNVTLSCEQNLNHDAMYWYRQDPGQGLRLIYYSQIVNDFQKGDIAEGYSVSREKKESFPLTVTSAQKNPTAFYLCVSSIRGGPRGKNIQYFGAGTRLSVL.